Reported below is one TCR beta chain. The junction departs from germline at one end; a sequencing error may be responsible. The use of a sample-barcoded 5' primer and a J-beta primer mix characterized a second PCR of roughly 6 to 11 cycles. TCRdb re-analysed the 5' RACE reads in MiXCR, keeping a single row per CDR3 protein. This table holds about 1.8 million distinct CDR3 sequences, around 48% found once. This entry is derived from a study of blood T cells in healthy people across ages. The germline V gene has CDR1 SGHRS and CDR2 YFSETQ. This CDR3 spans 14 amino acids. The sample taken for sequencing was blood. The rearrangement joins TRBV5-1 to TRBJ2-3; D uncertain. This receptor was identified in a woman in her thirties or forties in good health. CDR3 amino acids: CAGSLLPSTDTQYF. DNA for the CDR3: TGCGCCGGCAGCTTGTTGCCTAGCACAGATACGCAGTATTTT.